The TCR beta chain described here comes from a study of shared clonotypes between healthy human individuals (dated by TCRdb to between 2020 and 2021). Notes on the research overall: A couple of women and a few men aged 18 to 49 years were included in the cohort. Per donor, three plates each were used for CD4 naive and CD4 memory, two for CD8 naive, and one for CD8 memory. The study deeply sequenced blood TCR repertoires of about 5 healthy adults to estimate repertoire size and the extent of clonotype sharing between individuals. To increase sequencing depth and limit assay-specific biases, different laboratories used diverse techniques to prepare libraries and sequence TCR repertoires. Leukapheresis yielded between about 0.85 and 9 billion PBMCs per donor. What the study reported, not specific to this receptor: Sampling was limited to blood, and TCR repertoires in tissue likely differ from TCR repertoires in blood. Larger estimated clonotype richness was generally found for naive subsets than for memory subsets. Rarefaction of sorted-subset datasets indicated incomplete sequencing despite the large sequencing depth. The genetic and exposure-history diversity represented was limited by the small number of donors. Compared with non-shared clonotypes, the clonotypes found in all four sorted-subset donors had higher generation probabilities. Pairwise subsampling led to the expectation that sequencing depth would affect the degree of clonotype sharing among donors. When four donors were compared, the shared fraction of clonotypes was about 5% for naive CD4, approximately 3.3% for naive CD8, 2% to 2.5% for memory CD4, and 0.4% for memory CD8.

The CDR3 spans 13 residues, from the cysteine through the phenylalanine. Here the CDR3 DNA is all that survives: 39 bases in frame from base 1. Between the V and J ends, shortened by 10 bases and 0 bases respectively, the junction contains 10 bases. CDR1 and CDR2 are drawn from the germline V gene: SNHLY, FYNNEI. As for this clone: The antigen it recognizes is unknown. The record has no base qualities; no much larger clone is one base away.

Using the deep immunoSEQ assay, TCR CDR3 regions were amplified from genomic DNA by multiplex PCR. Extracted genomic DNA from each cell subset was distributed evenly across all wells of several immunoSEQ 96-well plates, and each plate was treated as a replicate. For sorted subsets, roughly 200 ng of genomic DNA, equivalent to some 30,000 T cell genomes, went into each replicate PCR. The purified libraries were quantified using a Qubit 3.0 fluorometer, sized with a Bioanalyzer 2100, and then quantified again using the KAPA Library Quantification kit. Every immunoSEQ 96-well plate was sequenced on a dedicated single-read 150-cycle Illumina NextSeq 550 flow cell. In the source study's methods: Because the immunoSEQ output included only junctional sequences and no quality scores, the filtering could not be the same as the filtering used for full-length reads. Sequences were annotated with PyIR, a Python wrapper for IgBLAST v1.9, using IMGT germline references to assign V/J genes and CDR3. Any read was removed if the V/J assignment was weak (E-value above 1e-6), the CDR3 was missing, or the read contained stop codons, out-of-frame junctions, or ambiguous translated residues. A V3J clonotype was defined by an identical inferred V gene, J gene, and CDR3 amino acid sequence. To compute the percentage overlap between repertoires, the number of shared unique clonotypes was divided by the size of the smaller repertoire. Repertoire richness was assessed with RTK rarefaction, the Chao1 estimator, and Recon v2.1 estimates of unobserved clonotypes. Generation probabilities were computed with OLGA for all TCRbeta clonotypes obtained by the gDNA method from several donors. TCRdb carries this immuneACCESS record with in-frame sequences only. Its versions omit some clonotypes, under half of them owing to an unresolved V gene in the studies checked, with the rest unexplained. V and J calls plus clone size are reproduced from that table; the DNA served to infer D and trimming. The sample has about 1.5 million clones on record, 95% to 99% of them singletons. The ten largest clones capture less than 0.55% of the sample.

The donors were healthy, HIV-negative adults with no recently reported acute infections or vaccinations. Every donor was a Caucasian adult living in Nashville, Tennessee, USA. Magnetic negative selection was used to enrich CD4+ T cells, after which naive cells were positively selected on CD45RA and the negative fraction became the memory subset. Blood was collected by leukapheresis, and PBMCs were isolated by Ficoll-Histopaque density gradient centrifugation and then cryopreserved in liquid nitrogen vapor phase. Purity and quantity of every magnetically sorted T cell population were checked by analytical flow cytometry. From each sorted fraction, genomic DNA was isolated and quantified by UV absorbance on a Nanodrop 2000c.

Sequencing used naive CD4+ T cells sorted from blood. The sample's cell subset or site label, decoded: CD45RA+ positively selected. The TCR sequence derives from a man younger than 45 in good health. The chain was built from TRBV2 and TRBJ1-5, with the D gene call left open. CDR3 reads: CATSSYSNQPQHF. The nucleotide sequence is TGTGCCACCTCTAGTTATAGCAATCAGCCCCAGCATTTT.